One sample yielded the 15 T cell receptor beta chains listed below, sequenced in a study of post-analysis software for immune sequencing data. Study observations and caveats: There were five or six TRBV segments more frequent in patients than controls, and TRBV5-6, TRBV5-1 and TRBV20-1 were among them.

cDNA libraries for TCR beta contained unique molecular identifiers. TCRdb itself ran the PCR reads through MiXCR, one entry per CDR3 protein. The table lists about 500,000 distinct CDR3 sequences, around 40% of them singletons. No antigen has been assigned to these receptors. The specimen sequenced was blood. These receptors were taken from a girl aged 10-17 years with multiple sclerosis.

This clonotype was seen only once. The chain carries TRBV28 and TRBJ1-5, with D hard to call. This CDR3 comprises 12 residues. V shed 8 bases and J shed 5 bases, with 10 bases lying between them. Germline CDR1 is MDHEN and CDR2 is SYDVKM. The CDR3 DNA is TGTGCCAGCCAATCGGGTGATCAGCCCCAGCATTTT. The encoded protein is CASQSGDQPQHF. The complete variable domain, with remaining parts taken from reference TRBV28 and TRBJ1-5, reads DVKVTQSSRYLVKRTGEKVFLECVQDMDHENMFWYRQDPGLGLRLIYFSYDVKMKEKGDIPEGYSVSREKKERFSLILESASTNQTSMYLCASQSGDQPQHFGDGTRLSIL.

The chain links TRBV7-9 to TRBJ1-2, with D unresolved. This CDR3 region has 14 residues. CDR1 is SEHNR and CDR2 is FQNEAQ in the germline V gene (reference sequence). Trimming stripped 5 bases from V and 2 bases from J, with 12 bases between. CDR3 residues: CASSTWEANYGYTF. CDR3 nucleotide sequence: TGTGCCAGCAGCACATGGGAGGCAAACTATGGCTACACCTTC.

The J gene is TRBJ1-2, the V gene TRBV29-1; 11 nucleotides agree with TRBD1. The V segment lost 7 bases and the J segment 6 bases; nucleotides outside the gene matches: 13. The CDR3 length is 15 residues. The germline gives CDR1 SQVTM, CDR2 ANQGSEA. CDR3 loop: CSAQRWTGGVDGYTF. The CDR3 DNA reads TGCAGCGCCCAACGGTGGACAGGGGGCGTGGATGGCTACACCTTC.

This clonotype was seen more than once but under ten times. The J gene is TRBJ2-1, the V gene TRBV7-2, with D tentatively TRBD1 (6 bases). Trimming left V 8 bases short and J 9 bases short, with 20 bases between. The CDR3 runs to 14 residues. CDR1 SGHTA and CDR2 FQGNSA come from the germline V gene. CDR3 sequence: CASPRDTSRGEQFF. DNA for the CDR3: TGTGCCAGCCCCCGGGACACTTCCCGAGGTGAGCAGTTCTTC. Variable domain in full (rest from reference TRBV7-2 and TRBJ2-1): GAGVSQSPSNKVTEKGKDVELRCDPISGHTALYWYRQSLGQGLEFLIYFQGNSAPDKSGLPSDRFSAERTGGSVSTLTIQRTQQEDSAVYLCASPRDTSRGEQFFGPGTRLTVL.

This chain connects TRBV12-3 or TRBV12-4 to TRBJ2-3; perhaps TRBD2 as D (6 bases). CDR3 size: 15 residues. Trimming took off 3 bases at V and 4 bases at J, with 14 bases between the two ends. In nucleotides, the CDR3 is TGTGCCAGCAGTTTTGGCGGGATGTGGGCAGATACGCAGTATTTT. It translates to CASSFGGMWADTQYF.

V is TRBV6-1 and J is TRBJ2-1, with TRBD2 matching over 7 bases. The CDR3 is 14 amino acids. Trimming removed 6 bases from V and 5 bases from J; junction bases left unmatched: 7. Germline CDR1 reads MNHNS; CDR2 reads SASEGT. CDR3 nucleotides: TGTGCCAGCAGAGCGGGATCCACAAACAATGAGCAGTTCTTC. As protein: CASRAGSTNNEQFF.

This clonotype was seen a handful of times. The chain recombines TRBV20-1 with TRBJ2-1, with D unclear. V dropped 6 bases and J dropped 2 bases, with 11 bases sitting between them. CDR1 and CDR2 (germline): DFQATT, SNEGSKA (reference sequence). The CDR3 runs to 13 residues. In nucleotides, the CDR3 is TGCAGTGCCCGGGTAGTCACCTACAATGAGCAGTTCTTC. It translates to CSARVVTYNEQFF.

The V and J genes are TRBV6-1 and TRBJ2-1; possibly TRBD2 for D (6 bases). The CDR3 loop spans 17 amino acids. V was clipped by 4 bases and J by 0 bases, with 16 bases between them. Germline CDR1 and CDR2: MNHNS and SASEGT. This CDR3 is CASSAPGRGGSYNEQFF. The CDR3 DNA reads as TGTGCCAGCAGTGCCCCAGGACGGGGAGGCTCCTACAATGAGCAGTTCTTC.

This clonotype was counted between two and nine times. The V and J genes are TRBV5-6 and TRBJ1-2, with 7 bases aligning to TRBD1. The CDR3 totals 12 residues. The ends lost 7 bases at V and 7 bases at J; junction bases unmatched: 7. Per the germline V gene, CDR1 is SGHDT and CDR2 is YYEEEE. The CDR3 region has the DNA TGTGCCAGCTCACCCACAGGGGTTGGCTACACCTTC. It encodes CASSPTGVGYTF.

V usage is TRBV6-6 and J usage is TRBJ2-5, with 10 nucleotides matching TRBD1. The germline V gene encodes CDR1 MNHNY and CDR2 SVGAGI (reference sequence). With V trimmed by 6 bases and J by 4 bases, 2 bases remained unmatched. The CDR3 sequence is 13 residues long. The CDR3 DNA follows: TGTGCCAGCAGACGGACAGGGGGAGAGACCCAGTACTTC. Amino acid sequence: CASRRTGGETQYF.

This clonotype was counted between two and nine times. The rearrangement uses TRBV15 and TRBJ2-3, with TRBD2 identical over 7 bases. CDR3 length equals 20 residues. CDR1 is LNHNV and CDR2 is YYDKDF in the germline V gene (reference sequence). V shed 0 bases and J 2 bases; nucleotides not matched to a gene: 17. The CDR3 here is CATSRDQAKGEGRPTDTQYF. Written as DNA, the CDR3 is TGTGCCACCAGCAGAGATCAAGCAAAAGGGGAGGGAAGACCCACAGATACGCAGTATTTT.

This clonotype was counted a few times. The J gene is TRBJ2-7, the V gene TRBV6-5; 9 nucleotides align to TRBD1. V lost 4 bases to trimming and J lost 10 bases; unmatched junction nucleotides: 8. The CDR3 loop spans 13 amino acids. Per germline, CDR1 MNHEY and CDR2 SVGAGI. The CDR3 DNA follows: TGTGCCAGCAGTTCACCGGGACAGGGCAAACAGTACTTC. Its translation: CASSSPGQGKQYF.

Here the CDR3 reads CASSLRLAGGPLEQFF. Written as DNA, the CDR3 is TGTGCCAGCAGCCTAAGACTAGCGGGAGGGCCTCTTGAGCAGTTCTTC. The chain recombines TRBV9 with TRBJ2-1; 14 bases are shared with TRBD2. The J segment lost 9 bases and the V segment lost 4 bases, leaving 9 bases of the junction unmatched. The CDR3 is made up of 16 amino acids. The V gene's germline CDR1 is SGDLS and CDR2 YYNGEE.

This clonotype was picked up one time. The V call is TRBV12-3 or TRBV12-4, the J call TRBJ2-5, with D perhaps matching TRBD1 (6 bases). V was clipped by 1 base and J by 6 bases, with 6 bases between them. The CDR3 is 12 amino acids. Here the CDR3 DNA reads TGTGCCAGCAGTTTAGGGGGGCAGACCCAGTACTTC. This translates into CASSLGGQTQYF.

V is TRBV18 and J is TRBJ1-1, with D hard to call. Germline V gene sequence: CDR1 KGHSH, CDR2 LQKENI. This CDR3 is 15 amino acids long. Trimming left V 3 bases short and J 2 bases short, with 13 bases between. The CDR3 DNA reads TGTGCCAGCTCACCCCTGGGTGGAACAAACACTGAAGCTTTCTTT. This translates into CASSPLGGTNTEAFF.